This T cell receptor beta chain is from a study of shared clonotypes between healthy human individuals. Germline values: CDR1 SGHRS, CDR2 YFSETQ. This CDR3 has 12 residues. Clones were read by immunoSEQ multiplex PCR, and TCRdb kept only the in-frame ones, dropping some. This table has approximately 1,500,000 clones, approximately 96% appearing once. On this clone: The junction shows a germline mismatch at one end, possibly a read error.

What was sequenced was naive CD4+ T cells sorted from blood. Subset given: CD45RA+ positively selected. The chain has TRBV5-1 and TRBJ2-7; D remains ambiguous. The sequence was collected from a man under 40 in good health. In DNA form, the CDR3 reads TGCGCCAGCACCTTGGACGGGTACGAGCAGTACTTC. It specifies CASTLDGYEQYF.